A selection of T cell receptor beta chains follows, all from one sample in a study of identical twins. TCRdb itself ran the 5' RACE reads through MiXCR, one entry per CDR3 protein. The repertoire holds more than 1.5 million distinct CDR3 sequences, with about 32% as singletons. What was sequenced was cord blood. These receptors were collected from a newborn girl in good health. CDR3s include the opening cysteine and the closing phenylalanine or tryptophan. The D gene is left open where the match is weak. Clone size appears in some rows only: once, few, many, or a class for an expanded clone.

J gene,CDR3 length,D gene,clone size,V gene,CDR3 DNA,CDR3 protein
TRBJ1-5,12,NA,many,TRBV24-1,TGTGCCACCAGTGATTTGGGCCAGCCCCAGCATTTT,CATSDLGQPQHF
TRBJ1-1,14,NA,NA,TRBV12-3/TRBV12-4,TGTGCCAGCAATAGTCCCGGGGGGCGAGGTGAAGCTTTCTTT,CASNSPGGRGEAFF
TRBJ2-3,13,NA,few,TRBV9,TGTGCCAGCAGCGCATGGGGTGCAGATACGCAGTATTTT,CASSAWGADTQYF
TRBJ2-5,17,TRBD1,NA,TRBV4-1,TGCGCCAGCAGCCTAGAAGGCCCCGGGACAGAGCAAGAGACCCAGTACTTC,CASSLEGPGTEQETQYF
TRBJ2-5,20,NA,NA,TRBV28,TGTGCCAGCAGTTTCTTTCGGGGAAGGCAGGTCGTTGAAGGACAAGAGACCCAGTACTTC,CASSFFRGRQVVEGQETQYF
TRBJ2-3,15,TRBD2,NA,TRBV20-1,TGCAGTGGCAGACTAGCGGGGGGGAGCACAGATACGCAGTATTTT,CSGRLAGGSTDTQYF
TRBJ2-1,13,NA,NA,TRBV20-1,TGCAGTGCTAGGAGGGCGATATACAATGAGCAGTTCTTC,CSARRAIYNEQFF
TRBJ1-2,18,NA,once,TRBV20-1,TGCAGTGCTAGCCCTTTTAAAAGTCGAGGGGGAGCTAACTATGGCTACACCTTC,CSASPFKSRGGANYGYTF
TRBJ1-5,15,NA,NA,TRBV4-2,TGTGCCAGCAGCCCCTCCAGGGGCGGCAATCAGCCCCAGCATTTT,CASSPSRGGNQPQHF
TRBJ2-5,16,NA,NA,TRBV21-1,TGTGCCAGCAGCAAAGAATCGCGAAGGGGACAAGAGACCCAGTACTTC,CASSKESRRGQETQYF
TRBJ2-1,13,TRBD2,NA,TRBV24-1,TGTGCCACCGGGACTAGCGGGGTCAATGAGCAGTTCTTC,CATGTSGVNEQFF
TRBJ2-5,15,TRBD2,once,TRBV9,TGTGCCAGCAGCGTAGGTAGCGGGACTTACAATGAGCAGTACTTC,CASSVGSGTYNEQYF
TRBJ1-1,15,NA,few,TRBV5-1,TGCGCCAGCAGCCCGGAGGGGGGGCGGACCACTGAAGCTTTCTTT,CASSPEGGRTTEAFF
TRBJ2-1,15,TRBD2,few,TRBV28,TGTGCCAGCAGGCTAGCGGGGAGGAATCTCAATGAGCAGTTCTTC,CASRLAGRNLNEQFF
TRBJ1-6,14,NA,NA,TRBV4-2,TGTGCCAGCAGCCAAGTCGTAGAGGGCTCACCCCTCCACTTT,CASSQVVEGSPLHF
TRBJ1-2,15,TRBD1,NA,TRBV20-1,TGCAGTGCTAGAGTCCGCCAGGGGGGGAACTATGGCTACACCTTC,CSARVRQGGNYGYTF
TRBJ2-3,14,NA,NA,TRBV20-1,TGCAGTGCTAATAGGGCTTTGAGCACAGATACGCAGTATTTT,CSANRALSTDTQYF
TRBJ2-2,11,NA,NA,TRBV29-1,TGCAGCGTTGCGGTAGCCGGGGAGCTGTTTTTT,CSVAVAGELFF
TRBJ2-2,13,NA,NA,TRBV7-2,TGTGCCAGCAGCTCCCTCCGTGCGGGGGAGCTGTTTTTT,CASSSLRAGELFF
TRBJ2-2,15,TRBD2,NA,TRBV5-1,TGCGCCAGCAGCCGAAGCGGGGCCTACACCGGGGAGCTGTTTTTT,CASSRSGAYTGELFF
TRBJ1-4,15,TRBD1,NA,TRBV3-1,TGTGCCAGCAGCAACCCGGGACAGTCAAATGAAAAAGTGTTTTTT,CASSNPGQSNEKVFF
TRBJ2-4,16,NA,NA,TRBV28,TGTGCCAGCAGCATTTGGGCGCGGAGAGGGCAAGAGACCCGGTACTTC,CASSIWARRGQETRYF
TRBJ2-1,16,NA,few,TRBV14,TGTGCCAGCAGCCACCCCGGGACGTCAAACTACAATGAGCAGTTCTTC,CASSHPGTSNYNEQFF
TRBJ2-7,13,TRBD1,few,TRBV6-1,TGTGCCAGCATGAGAGACAGGGGGTACGAGCAGTACTTC,CASMRDRGYEQYF
TRBJ2-3,18,NA,few,TRBV7-2,TGTGCCAGCAGCTTAGGGCTCCTAGGAACATTTAGCACAGATACGCAGTATTTT,CASSLGLLGTFSTDTQYF
TRBJ2-2,15,NA,NA,TRBV4-2,TGTGCCAGCAGTCGGAGGCGGGCGAACACCGGGGAGCTGTTTTTT,CASSRRRANTGELFF
TRBJ2-1,13,NA,NA,TRBV7-9,TGTGCCAGCAGCTTGGACCCCACTGCCCGGCAGTTCTTC,CASSLDPTARQFF
TRBJ2-7,12,NA,NA,TRBV6-6,TGTGCCAGCCTACAGGGAGGCCACGAGCAGTACTTC,CASLQGGHEQYF
TRBJ2-2,14,TRBD2,NA,TRBV4-1,TGCGCCAGCAGGTGGGGGACTAGCGTCGGGGAGCTGTTTTTT,CASRWGTSVGELFF
TRBJ2-5,16,NA,NA,TRBV9,TGTGCCAGCAGCCTCCGGTTCGGCCAGCGTGGCGAGACCCAGTACTTC,CASSLRFGQRGETQYF
TRBJ1-3,12,TRBD1,few,TRBV20-1,TGCAGTGCTCCGGGACAGGGAAACACCATATATTTT,CSAPGQGNTIYF
TRBJ2-3,16,NA,NA,TRBV4-2,TGTGCCAGCAGCCGCGAGGGGCCCCTTAGCACAGATACGCAGTATTTT,CASSREGPLSTDTQYF
TRBJ1-2,15,TRBD1,few,TRBV20-1,TGCAGTGCTGCCAACGGACAGGGGGCTAACTATGGCTACACCTTC,CSAANGQGANYGYTF
TRBJ1-2,13,NA,few,TRBV20-1,TGCAGTGCTAGAGGGGGGGTCGGTGATGGCTACACCTTC,CSARGGVGDGYTF
TRBJ2-7,16,NA,few,TRBV3-1,TGTGCCAGCAGCCAAGCGGGGACCCTTCCTGCGTACGAGCAGTACTTC,CASSQAGTLPAYEQYF
TRBJ1-2,16,NA,many,TRBV12-3/TRBV12-4,TGTGCCAGCAGTTTTTACTCCGGAAGGGGCAACTATGGCTACACCTTC,CASSFYSGRGNYGYTF
TRBJ2-1,13,NA,NA,TRBV10-3,TGTGCCATCAGTGAGCCCGGGTACAATGAGCAGTTCTTC,CAISEPGYNEQFF
TRBJ1-4,13,NA,NA,TRBV15,TGTGCCACCAGCAGAGATCACAATGAAAAACTGTTTTTT,CATSRDHNEKLFF
TRBJ2-1,19,TRBD2,NA,TRBV20-1,TGCAGTGCTAGAGATTTTAGGCTAGCGGGGGGGCCTTGGTACAATGAGCAGTTCTTC,CSARDFRLAGGPWYNEQFF
TRBJ1-1,10,NA,NA,TRBV2,TGTGCCAGCAAGACCACTGAAGCTTTCTTT,CASKTTEAFF
TRBJ1-1,13,NA,NA,TRBV10-3,TGTGCCATCAGTGAAAAAGGGAACACTGAAGCTTTCTTT,CAISEKGNTEAFF
TRBJ2-3,13,NA,NA,TRBV29-1,TGCAGCGTTGAAAGACGGGACACAGATACGCAGTATTTT,CSVERRDTDTQYF